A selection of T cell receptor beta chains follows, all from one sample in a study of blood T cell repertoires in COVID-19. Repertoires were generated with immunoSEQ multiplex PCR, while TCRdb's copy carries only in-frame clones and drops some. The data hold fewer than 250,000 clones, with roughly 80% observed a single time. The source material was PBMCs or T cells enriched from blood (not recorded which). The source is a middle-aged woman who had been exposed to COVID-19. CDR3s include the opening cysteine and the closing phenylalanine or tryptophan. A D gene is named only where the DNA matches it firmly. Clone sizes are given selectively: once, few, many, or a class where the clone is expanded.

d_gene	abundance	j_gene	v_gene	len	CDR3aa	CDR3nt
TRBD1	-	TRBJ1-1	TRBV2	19	CASRGGQGLLIRPNTEAFF	TGTGCCAGCAGGGGGGGACAGGGGCTCCTCATACGGCCGAACACTGAAGCTTTCTTT
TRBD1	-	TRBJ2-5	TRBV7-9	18	CASSSRTGDSLYQETQYF	TGTGCCAGCAGCTCCCGGACAGGGGATTCCCTGTACCAAGAGACCCAGTACTTC
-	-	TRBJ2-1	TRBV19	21	CASSIEGRLASPRSSYNEQFF	TGTGCCAGTAGTATAGAGGGCCGCTTGGCGTCCCCCCGTAGCTCCTACAATGAGCAGTTCTTC
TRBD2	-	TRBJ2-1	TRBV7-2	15	CASSSISGGFHEQFF	TGTGCCAGCAGTTCGATTAGCGGGGGGTTCCATGAGCAGTTCTTC
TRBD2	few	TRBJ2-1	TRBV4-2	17	CASRTLETGGLYNEQFF	TGTGCCAGCAGGACCCTAGAGACGGGGGGGCTCTACAATGAGCAGTTCTTC
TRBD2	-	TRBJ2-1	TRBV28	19	CASSVLERGPESSYNEQFF	TGTGCCAGCAGTGTCTTGGAGCGGGGGCCCGAAAGCTCCTACAATGAGCAGTTCTTC
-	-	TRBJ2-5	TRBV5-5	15	CASSLAAGDRETQYF	TGTGCCAGCAGCTTGGCCGCAGGGGATCGAGAGACCCAGTACTTC
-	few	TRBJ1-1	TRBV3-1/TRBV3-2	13	CASSQLLNTEAFF	TGTGCCAGCAGCCAACTGTTGAACACTGAAGCTTTCTTT
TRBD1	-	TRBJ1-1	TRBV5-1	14	CASSTGQLNTEAFF	TGCGCCAGCAGCACGGGACAGTTGAACACTGAAGCTTTCTTT
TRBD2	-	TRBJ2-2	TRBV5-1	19	CASSPQGLAGGKNTGELFF	TGCGCCAGCAGCCCCCAGGGACTAGCGGGGGGAAAGAACACCGGGGAGCTGTTTTTT
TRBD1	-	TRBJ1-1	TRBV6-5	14	CASSYSSGGSIAFF	TGTGCCAGCAGTTACTCTTCAGGGGGTTCAATCGCTTTCTTT
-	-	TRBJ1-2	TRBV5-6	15	CASSLGQGGSYGYTF	TGTGCCAGCAGCTTGGGGCAGGGAGGGAGCTATGGCTACACCTTC
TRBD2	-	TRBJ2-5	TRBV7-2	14	CASSFASGGETQYF	TGTGCCAGCAGCTTCGCTAGCGGGGGGGAGACCCAGTACTTC
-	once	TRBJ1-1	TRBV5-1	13	CASGQGPNTEAFF	TGCGCCAGCGGCCAGGGGCCGAACACTGAAGCTTTCTTT
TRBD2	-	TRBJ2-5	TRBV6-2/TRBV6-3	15	CASSWSGGAIETQYF	TGTGCCAGCAGTTGGAGCGGGGGGGCAATAGAGACCCAGTACTTC
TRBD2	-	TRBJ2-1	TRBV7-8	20	CASSLMLGTSGVSGYNEQFF	TGTGCCAGCAGCTTAATGCTGGGGACTAGCGGGGTCTCGGGGTACAATGAGCAGTTCTTC
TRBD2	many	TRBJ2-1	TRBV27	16	CASSRSGTSSAGGQFF	TGTGCCAGCAGTAGATCGGGGACTAGCTCCGCCGGCGGGCAGTTCTTC
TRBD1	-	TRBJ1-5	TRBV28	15	CASSLPQGSNQPQHF	TGTGCCAGCAGTTTACCACAGGGGTCCAATCAGCCCCAGCATTTT
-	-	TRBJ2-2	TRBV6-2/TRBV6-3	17	CASSYPDSTFSAGELFF	TGTGCCAGCAGTTACCCGGACAGTACATTCAGCGCCGGGGAGCTGTTTTTT
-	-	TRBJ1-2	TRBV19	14	CASSIGGAIHGYTF	TGTGCCAGTAGTATAGGTGGGGCGATCCATGGCTACACCTTC
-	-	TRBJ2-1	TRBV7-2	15	CASSLGQRSYNEQFF	TGTGCCAGCAGCTTAGGACAGCGCTCCTACAATGAGCAGTTCTTC
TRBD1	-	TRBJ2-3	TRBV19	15	CASSRYQGVTDTQYF	TGTGCCAGTAGTCGGTACCAGGGGGTCACAGATACGCAGTATTTT
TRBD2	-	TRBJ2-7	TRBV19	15	CASSSRLAGAYEQYF	TGTGCCAGTAGTTCCCGACTAGCGGGGGCCTACGAGCAGTACTTC
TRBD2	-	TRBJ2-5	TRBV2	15	CASSGGGVLQETQYF	TGTGCCAGCAGTGGGGGAGGGGTCCTCCAAGAGACCCAGTACTTC
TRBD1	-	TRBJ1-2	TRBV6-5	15	CASSFTGTGDDGYTF	TGTGCCAGCAGTTTCACCGGGACAGGGGACGATGGCTACACCTTC
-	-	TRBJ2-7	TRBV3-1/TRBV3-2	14	CASSSRGGGNEQYF	TGTGCCAGCAGCTCAAGGGGGGGCGGGAACGAGCAGTACTTC
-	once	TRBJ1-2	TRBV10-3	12	CAISEVNYGYTF	TGTGCCATCAGTGAGGTAAACTATGGCTACACCTTC
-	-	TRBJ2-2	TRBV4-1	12	CASSHLRGELFF	TGCGCCAGCAGCCACCTACGCGGGGAGCTGTTTTTT
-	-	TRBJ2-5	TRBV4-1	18	CASSQDPQGIWRKETQYF	TGCGCCAGCAGCCAAGATCCCCAGGGCATCTGGAGAAAAGAGACCCAGTACTTC